Presented here are 3 T cell receptor beta chains from one specimen sequenced in a study of regulatory T cells in long-lasting Graves disease. Time point indicated: newly diagnosed GD, antithyroid drugs for less than 3 months. Construction of the TCR library relied on RNA isolated from PBMCs. Investigators prepared the TCR beta libraries by applying iRepertoire HTBI primers and Arm-PCR of CDR3 regions. Each CDR3 protein is one row after TCRdb ran MiXCR on the multiplex PCR reads. The table includes hundreds of thousands of distinct CDR3 sequences, over 15% detected once. The data also belong to a second study, concerning T cells in Graves' hyperthyroidism and ophthalmopathy.

The sample here was peripheral blood mononuclear cells (PBMCs), taken at new diagnosis, from a patient treated with antithyroid drugs. The receptors were gathered from a woman aged 25 to 39 with Graves disease.

The V gene is TRBV20-1, the J gene TRBJ1-1, with 7 bases identical to TRBD1. The CDR3 has 12 amino acids. With V trimmed by 6 bases and J by 0 bases, 1 base remained unmatched. Germline loops: CDR1 DFQATT, CDR2 SNEGSKA (reference sequence). In nucleotides, the CDR3 is TGCAGTGCGGGGACAGTGAACACTGAAGCTTTCTTT. It yields the protein CSAGTVNTEAFF.

This clonotype appeared a few times. This chain uses TRBV29-1 with TRBJ2-5; the match to TRBD2 covers 7 bases. The CDR3 is 11 residues long. Germline V CDR1 and CDR2: SQVTM, ANQGSEA. The CDR3 sequence: CSVIGGWAQYF. Written as DNA, the CDR3 is TGCAGTGTGATCGGGGGGTGGGCCCAGTACTTC. Combining the CDR3 with reference TRBV29-1 and TRBJ2-5 gives the whole variable domain SAVISQKPSRDICQRGTSLTIQCQVDSQVTMMFWYRQQPGQSLTLIATANQGSEATYESGFVIDKFPISRPNLTFSTLTVSNMSPEDSSIYLCSVIGGWAQYFGPGTRLLVL.

This clonotype was seen ten or more times. This chain connects TRBV5-1 to TRBJ2-1, with no clear D. Trimming left V 0 bases short and J 7 bases short, with 8 bases between. CDR1 and CDR2 from the germline V gene are SGHRS and YFSETQ. This CDR3 is built from 13 residues. The CDR3: CASSLEWRNEQFF. In nucleotides, the CDR3 is TGCGCCAGCAGCTTGGAATGGCGGAATGAGCAGTTCTTC.